The next 20 T cell receptor beta chains were all read from a single sample in a study of Graves' ophthalmopathy and Graves' hyperthyroidism. From RNA, the CDR3 regions of TCR beta chains were amplified and sequenced. RT-PCR with HTBI primers came first, then second-round multiplex PCR. TCRdb re-derived calls from the multiplex PCR reads in MiXCR, one entry per CDR3 protein. Here the sample spans about 1.2 million distinct CDR3 sequences, about 38% being singletons. The sequencing input was peripheral blood or thyroid tissue (not recorded which). Every receptor here comes from an adult man with Graves' hyperthyroidism.

Comments on this clonotype: A junction boundary mismatches the germline segment, possibly from a read error. This sequence joins TRBV5-1 and TRBJ2-7, with a tentative D call TRBD1 (5 bases). Germline assignment: CDR1 SGHRS and CDR2 YFSETQ. This CDR3 contains 11 residues. The CDR3 protein is CASSSGYGQYF. The CDR3 DNA is TGCGCCAGCAGTTCAGGGTACGGGCAGTACTTC. Full variable domain (outside the CDR3, taken from reference TRBV5-1 and TRBJ2-7): KAGVTQTPRYLIKTRGQQVTLSCSPISGHRSVSWYQQTPGQGLQFLFEYFSETQRNKGNFPGRFSGRQFSNSRSEMNVSTLELGDSALYLCASSSGYGQYFGPGTRLTVT.

This clonotype was seen at least ten times. The genes are TRBV29-1 and TRBJ1-1, with D unresolved. The CDR3 runs to 13 residues. With 6 bases removed from V and 5 bases from J, the gap between germline ends came to 16 bases. Germline V gene sequence: CDR1 SQVTM, CDR2 ANQGSEA. CDR3 in DNA: TGCAGCGTAGCCGCCCGGGAGGTTACTGAAGCTTTCTTT. It codes for CSVAAREVTEAFF. Using reference TRBV29-1 and TRBJ1-1 for the parts outside the CDR3, the full variable domain is SAVISQKPSRDICQRGTSLTIQCQVDSQVTMMFWYRQQPGQSLTLIATANQGSEATYESGFVIDKFPISRPNLTFSTLTVSNMSPEDSSIYLCSVAAREVTEAFFGQGTRLTVV.

The sample holds a few counts of this clonotype. V and J are TRBV4-2 and TRBJ1-6, with D maybe TRBD1 (5 bases). This CDR3 is 16 amino acids long. Deletions cut 4 bases from V and 6 bases from J, with 16 bases between. The germline CDR1 and CDR2 sequences are LGHNA and YNFKEQ. This CDR3 is CASSRLVRDSNSPLHF. For the CDR3, the DNA is TGTGCCAGCAGCCGGCTAGTCCGGGACTCTAATTCACCCCTCCACTTT.

This sequence joins TRBV6-5 and TRBJ1-5; D not certain. This CDR3 comprises 17 residues. Germline V gene lookup returns CDR1 MNHEY and CDR2 SVGAGI. Between the trimmed V and J ends, which lost 7 bases and 4 bases, there was a span of 23 bases. CDR3 sequence: CASMGGIGPRKNQPQHF. For the CDR3, the DNA is TGTGCCAGCATGGGAGGAATTGGCCCGAGAAAAAATCAGCCCCAGCATTTT.

This clonotype has a count of ten or more. This sequence joins TRBV9 and TRBJ1-1; unclear D gene. The CDR3 runs to 13 residues. Trimming cost V 2 bases and J 1 base, with 6 bases left between them. The germline V gene has CDR1 SGDLS and CDR2 YYNGEE. Here the CDR3 DNA reads TGTGCCAGCAGCGTGACCGCGAACACTGAAGCTTTCTTT. As protein: CASSVTANTEAFF.

The chain is built from TRBV2 and TRBJ1-6; the match to TRBD1 covers 8 bases. This CDR3 is 13 amino acids long. CDR1 is SNHLY and CDR2 is FYNNEI in the germline V gene. J gave up 9 bases and V 8 bases, and 6 bases lay outside the gene matches. CDR3 nucleotide sequence: TGTGCCAGCCATCCAGGGGGCAGTTCACCCCTCCACTTT. Amino acids: CASHPGGSSPLHF.

The chain joins TRBV20-1 to TRBJ1-2; D possibly corresponds to TRBD1 (6 bases). CDR1 and CDR2 from the germline V gene are DFQATT and SNEGSKA (reference sequence). V was trimmed by 4 bases and J by 5 bases, leaving 14 bases between them. CDR3 size: 13 residues. CDR3 nucleotide sequence: TGCAGTGCTAAAACCGGGACAAATTATGGCTACACCTTC. Residues: CSAKTGTNYGYTF.

This sequence joins TRBV18 and TRBJ2-5; TRBD2 matches 14 bases. The DNA end is a closer match to TRBJ2-1, so the J assignment may be wrong. This CDR3 spans 15 amino acids. CDR1 is KGHSH and CDR2 is LQKENI in the germline V gene. The CDR3 here is CASSPRTSGGNEQFF. CDR3 DNA: TGTGCCAGCAGCCCGAGGACTAGCGGGGGGAATGAGCAGTTCTTC.

V and J are TRBV15 and TRBJ1-3; the D gene is possibly TRBD1 (5 bases). In germline, CDR1 is LNHNV, CDR2 YYDKDF (reference sequence). This CDR3 is 16 amino acids long. The V end lost 0 bases, the J end lost 0 bases, and 9 bases lay between the germline ends. The CDR3 is CATSRDSQVSGNTIYF. Written as DNA, the CDR3 is TGTGCCACCAGCAGAGATTCACAGGTCTCTGGAAACACCATATATTTT.

Ten or more counts support this clonotype. The chain combines TRBV7-2 with TRBJ1-2; 7 nucleotides align to TRBD1. Unmatched junction bases numbered 13, after V lost 4 bases and J lost 8 bases. Germline assignment: CDR1 SGHTA and CDR2 FQGNSA. This CDR3 comprises 15 residues. Written as DNA, the CDR3 is TGTGCCAGCAGCTCCCCCGGGACAGCCGGGGGAGGCTACACCTTC. As protein: CASSSPGTAGGGYTF.

V and J are TRBV6-1 and TRBJ2-7; 10 nucleotides agree with TRBD2. Unmatched junction bases numbered 3, after V lost 0 bases and J lost 7 bases. The CDR3 contains 14 residues. Germline assignment: CDR1 MNHNS and CDR2 SASEGT. CDR3 nucleotides: TGTGCCAGCAGTGAAGCGCAGCGGGAGGGTGAGCAGTACTTC. It codes for CASSEAQREGEQYF.

This clonotype was counted ten times or more. Here the CDR3 reads CASSLSGFTEAFF. The CDR3, as DNA: TGTGCCAGCAGTTTATCAGGGTTCACTGAAGCTTTCTTT. The chain recombines TRBV12-3 or TRBV12-4 with TRBJ1-1, with D possibly matching TRBD1 (5 bases). CDR3 length: 13 residues. V lost 2 bases and J lost 4, with 8 bases in between.

The V and J genes are TRBV6-5 and TRBJ2-7; perhaps TRBD2 as D (6 bases). Per the germline V gene, CDR1 is MNHEY and CDR2 is SVGAGI. CDR3 length: 18 amino acids. V dropped 7 bases and J dropped 4 bases, with 29 bases sitting between them. The CDR3 sequence is CASTNLAEGPPSHYEQYF. The CDR3 bases are TGTGCCAGCACCAACTTAGCGGAAGGGCCGCCGTCTCATTACGAGCAGTACTTC.

Comments on this clonotype: Its ends do not fully match the called genes, so a read error is possible. This chain links TRBV5-1 with TRBJ1-1, with D maybe TRBD1 (6 bases). The germline V gene has CDR1 SGHRS and CDR2 YFSETQ. CDR3 length: 12 amino acids. Here the CDR3 reads CVSRGLNTEAFF. CDR3 sequence (DNA): TGCGTCAGCAGGGGCTTGAACACTGAAGCTTTCTTT.

This clonotype was found many times. The genes are TRBV9 and TRBJ1-1, with D uncertain. The CDR3 has 15 amino acids. Trimming left V 1 base short and J 1 base short, with 11 bases between. CDR1 and CDR2 (germline): SGDLS, YYNGEE. The CDR3 loop reads CASSVTGKWNTEAFF. In DNA, the CDR3 is TGTGCCAGCAGCGTAACGGGGAAGTGGAACACTGAAGCTTTCTTT. Using reference TRBV9 and TRBJ1-1 for the parts outside the CDR3, the full variable domain is DSGVTQTPKHLITATGQRVTLRCSPRSGDLSVYWYQQSLDQGLQFLIQYYNGEERAKGNILERFSAQQFPDLHSELNLSSLELGDSALYFCASSVTGKWNTEAFFGQGTRLTVV.

This clonotype was seen at least ten times. The J gene is TRBJ1-4, the V gene TRBV12-3 or TRBV12-4, with D uncertain. The CDR3 length is 12 residues. Trimming took 1 base from V and 11 from J, leaving 8 bases between them. The CDR3 spells CASSLGSGKLFF. The CDR3 region has the DNA TGTGCCAGCAGTTTAGGGTCTGGGAAACTGTTTTTT.

This clonotype was seen only a few times. In DNA, the CDR3 is TGCGCCAGCGCCGGACGAGGCTACACCTTC. It yields the protein CASAGRGYTF. The chain has TRBV5-1 and TRBJ1-2, with no clear D. The CDR3 covers 10 residues. V was pared by 7 bases and J by 8 bases, with 9 bases between. CDR1 is SGHRS and CDR2 is YFSETQ in the germline V gene.

The chain carries TRBV7-2 and TRBJ1-2; tentatively, D is TRBD1 (5 bases). V lost 4 bases and J lost 5, with 26 bases in between. From germline, CDR1 is SGHTA and CDR2 FQGNSA. This CDR3 is built from 18 residues. CDR3 nucleotide sequence: TGTGCCAGCAGCTCTCCGGGGGGTCGAGAGACACGACGGTATGGCTACACCTTC. This translates into CASSSPGGRETRRYGYTF. Complete variable domain (other parts from reference TRBV7-2 and TRBJ1-2): GAGVSQSPSNKVTEKGKDVELRCDPISGHTALYWYRQSLGQGLEFLIYFQGNSAPDKSGLPSDRFSAERTGGSVSTLTIQRTQQEDSAVYLCASSSPGGRETRRYGYTFGSGTRLTVV.

The J gene is TRBJ1-2, the V gene TRBV19; D uncertain. In germline, CDR1 is LNHDA, CDR2 SQIVND (reference sequence). With 3 bases removed from V and 4 bases from J, the gap between germline ends came to 24 bases. The CDR3 consists of 18 residues. Written as DNA, the CDR3 is TGTGCCAGTAGTATCGACGGTGCCCGGGCCCGGGGTGGCTATGGCTACACCTTC. It yields the protein CASSIDGARARGGYGYTF.

This clonotype has ten or more counts. The rearrangement joins TRBV19 to TRBJ2-2, with 8 bases that match TRBD2. V shed 1 base, J shed 6 bases, and the junction held 10 bases outside the gene matches. This CDR3 has 17 amino acids. Germline V gene data show CDR1 as LNHDA and CDR2 as SQIVND (reference sequence). CDR3 in amino acids: CASSIVSPGGRPGELFF. As DNA, the CDR3 is TGTGCCAGTAGTATAGTCTCGCCGGGGGGGCGTCCCGGGGAGCTGTTTTTT.